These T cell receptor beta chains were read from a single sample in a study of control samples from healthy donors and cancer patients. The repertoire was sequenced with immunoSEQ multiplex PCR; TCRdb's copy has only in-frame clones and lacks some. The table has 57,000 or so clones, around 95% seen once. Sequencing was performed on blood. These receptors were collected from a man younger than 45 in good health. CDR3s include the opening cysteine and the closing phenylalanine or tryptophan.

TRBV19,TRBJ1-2,CASSIEGYGFRDYGYTF
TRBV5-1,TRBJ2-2,CASSLNTGELFF
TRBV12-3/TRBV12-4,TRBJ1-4,CASRGEFEKLFF
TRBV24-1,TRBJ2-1,CATSDPWRLAGGRNEQFF
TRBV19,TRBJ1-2,CAIRGPLGYTF
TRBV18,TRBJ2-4,CASSPRDSKGKNIQYF
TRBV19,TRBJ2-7,CASSRDRSSYEQYF
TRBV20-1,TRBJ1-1,CSASSRTTEAFF
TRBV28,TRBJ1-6,CASSFRGQGNSPLHF
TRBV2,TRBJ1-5,CASSEWQGADQPQHF
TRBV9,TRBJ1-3,CASSVGSSGNTIYF
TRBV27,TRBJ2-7,CASSLCQPNSYEQYF
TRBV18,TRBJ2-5,CASSPRDSALDTQYF
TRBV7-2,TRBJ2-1,CASRRGANNEQFF
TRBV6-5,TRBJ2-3,CASSRSQTSTDTQYF
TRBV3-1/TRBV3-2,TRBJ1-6,CASSRILQANSPLHF
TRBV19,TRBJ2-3,CASSISRGPSADTQYF
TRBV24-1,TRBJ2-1,CATSDLGLGAGEQFF
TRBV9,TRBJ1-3,CASSVDGVSGNTIYF
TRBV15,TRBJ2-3,CATSRDSRGTDTQYF